This T cell receptor (beta chain) was recovered during a study of blood T cell repertoires in COVID-19. Study context: PBMCs, B-cell-depleted T cells, or T cells were the source of the cDNA or gDNA that made up the material.

J was trimmed by 8 bases and V by 4 bases; bases with no gene match: 11. Germline assignment: CDR1 MGHRA and CDR2 YSYEKL. This CDR3 comprises 15 residues. As originally analysed: Amplification of reference gene primers provided the estimated nucleated cell counts. Some clones are missing from TCRdb's copy, which holds only in-frame ones; the method was immunoSEQ multiplex PCR. V, J and clone size are taken as reported in that table, and D and trimming were inferred from the DNA itself. The sample carries some 57,000 clones, 70% to 90% recorded once. The sequenced sample was peripheral blood. The genes are TRBV4-1 and TRBJ2-1; TRBD1 matches at 7 bases. The sequence was obtained from a man in his 60s with acute or convalescent COVID-19. CDR3 coding DNA: TGCGCCAGCAGCCCCCTGAGTCAAGGGACAGATGAGCAGTTCTTC. This encodes CASSPLSQGTDEQFF.